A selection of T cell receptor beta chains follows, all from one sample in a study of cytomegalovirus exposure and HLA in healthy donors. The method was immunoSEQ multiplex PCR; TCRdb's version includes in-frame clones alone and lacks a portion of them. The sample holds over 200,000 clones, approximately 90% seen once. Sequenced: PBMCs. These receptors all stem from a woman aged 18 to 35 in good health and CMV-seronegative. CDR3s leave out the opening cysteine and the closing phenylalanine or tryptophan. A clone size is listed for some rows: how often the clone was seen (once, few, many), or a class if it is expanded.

cdr3_aa: ASSQDRLGQKVF
v_call: TRBV14
j_call: TRBJ1-1
clone_size: NA

cdr3_aa: ASSLRSGDGELF
v_call: TRBV5-1
j_call: TRBJ2-2
clone_size: NA

cdr3_aa: ASSLPRLGQGYHEQY
v_call: TRBV7-9
j_call: TRBJ2-7
clone_size: NA

cdr3_aa: AISTSYNEQF
v_call: TRBV10-3
j_call: TRBJ2-1
clone_size: NA

cdr3_aa: ASSKSRGGYT
v_call: TRBV21-1
j_call: TRBJ1-2
clone_size: NA

cdr3_aa: ASSSPRDRGLTDTQY
v_call: TRBV2
j_call: TRBJ2-3
clone_size: NA

cdr3_aa: ASSLGEGLRRTQY
v_call: TRBV7-9
j_call: TRBJ2-5
clone_size: NA

cdr3_aa: ASSREQETQY
v_call: TRBV5-5
j_call: TRBJ2-5
clone_size: NA

cdr3_aa: ASTIWADTQY
v_call: TRBV13
j_call: TRBJ2-3
clone_size: NA

cdr3_aa: ASSLDGIRFGYT
v_call: TRBV5-6
j_call: TRBJ1-2
clone_size: NA

cdr3_aa: ASSHDPGTSPWGTDTQY
v_call: TRBV5-1
j_call: TRBJ2-3
clone_size: NA

cdr3_aa: ASSAATSGRHEQY
v_call: TRBV9
j_call: TRBJ2-7
clone_size: NA

cdr3_aa: ASRPPGQDSTDTQY
v_call: TRBV7-8
j_call: TRBJ2-3
clone_size: few

cdr3_aa: ASSRDRAINTEAF
v_call: TRBV6-5
j_call: TRBJ1-1
clone_size: NA

cdr3_aa: ASSSRLTSGGYNEQF
v_call: TRBV11-2
j_call: TRBJ2-1
clone_size: NA

cdr3_aa: ASRLGQGVVGELF
v_call: TRBV6-6
j_call: TRBJ2-2
clone_size: NA

cdr3_aa: ASSLPWQGRGRPQY
v_call: TRBV11-2
j_call: TRBJ2-5
clone_size: NA

cdr3_aa: ASSLVYRETQY
v_call: TRBV7-9
j_call: TRBJ2-5
clone_size: NA

cdr3_aa: ATRKGGPTSHGYT
v_call: TRBV19
j_call: TRBJ1-2
clone_size: NA

cdr3_aa: ASSRSGGPYNEQF
v_call: TRBV4-3
j_call: TRBJ2-1
clone_size: few

cdr3_aa: ASRGETQY
v_call: TRBV25-1
j_call: TRBJ2-5
clone_size: once